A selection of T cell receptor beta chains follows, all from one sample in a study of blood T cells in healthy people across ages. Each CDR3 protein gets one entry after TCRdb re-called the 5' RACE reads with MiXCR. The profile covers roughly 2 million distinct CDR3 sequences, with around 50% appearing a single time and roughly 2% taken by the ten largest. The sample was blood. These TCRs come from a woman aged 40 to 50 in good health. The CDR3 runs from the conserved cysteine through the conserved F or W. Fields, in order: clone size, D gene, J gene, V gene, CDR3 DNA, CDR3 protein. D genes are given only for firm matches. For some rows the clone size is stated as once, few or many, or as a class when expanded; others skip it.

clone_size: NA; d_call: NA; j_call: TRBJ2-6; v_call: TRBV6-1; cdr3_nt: TGTGCCAGCCTCAAGGCTTCTGGGGCCAACGTCCTGACTTTC; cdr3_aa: CASLKASGANVLTF
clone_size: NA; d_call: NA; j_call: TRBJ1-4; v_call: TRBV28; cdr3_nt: TGTGCCAGCAGAAACTTAAACGAAAAACTGTTTTTT; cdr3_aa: CASRNLNEKLFF
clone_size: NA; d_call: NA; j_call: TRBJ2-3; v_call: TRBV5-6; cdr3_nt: TGTGCCAGCAGCTTGGACCTAGGGGGAGCGCAGTATTTT; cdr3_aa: CASSLDLGGAQYF
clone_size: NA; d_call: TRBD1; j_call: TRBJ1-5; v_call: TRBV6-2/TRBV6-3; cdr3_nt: TGTGCCAGCAGTTACCTCGGGACAGGGACTACTCAGCCCCAGCATTTT; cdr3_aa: CASSYLGTGTTQPQHF
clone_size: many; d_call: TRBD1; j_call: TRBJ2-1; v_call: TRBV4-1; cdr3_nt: TGCGCCAGCAGCCAAATTCACAGGGGAGACAATGAGCAGTTCTTC; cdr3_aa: CASSQIHRGDNEQFF
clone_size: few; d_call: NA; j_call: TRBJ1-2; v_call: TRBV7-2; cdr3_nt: TGTGCCAGCAGCTTAGATCCAGGGACTAACTCTGGCTACACCTTC; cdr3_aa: CASSLDPGTNSGYTF
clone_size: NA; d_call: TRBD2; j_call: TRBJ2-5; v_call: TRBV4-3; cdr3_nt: TGCGCCTGCAGCCAACCGCGGGAGTACCAAGAGACCCAGTACTTC; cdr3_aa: CACSQPREYQETQYF
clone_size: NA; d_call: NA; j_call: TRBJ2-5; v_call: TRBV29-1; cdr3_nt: TGCAGCGTTGTGATCAGGGGACAAGAGACCCAGTACTTC; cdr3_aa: CSVVIRGQETQYF
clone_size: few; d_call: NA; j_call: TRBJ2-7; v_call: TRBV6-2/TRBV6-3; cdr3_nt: TGTGCCAGCAGTTATCAGAGCTCCTACGAGCAGTACTTC; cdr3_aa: CASSYQSSYEQYF
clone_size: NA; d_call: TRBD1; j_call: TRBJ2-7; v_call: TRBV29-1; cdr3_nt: TGCAGCGTTGAGACAGGGCGCGAGTACGAGCAGTACTTC; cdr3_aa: CSVETGREYEQYF